This T cell receptor beta chain was recorded in a study of radiotherapy plus CTLA-4 blockade in lung cancer. Whole-study findings and limits: In blood, after radiotherapy plus ipilimumab, tumor-derived TCR clones expanded.

Germline V gene sequence: CDR1 SGHTA, CDR2 FQGNSA. The CDR3 covers 16 residues. The junction had 10 bases not matched to a gene; V was cut back by 1 base and J by 5 bases. The study treated chemo-refractory metastatic non-small-cell lung cancer patients with focal radiation plus ipilimumab CTLA-4 blockade. Note on this clone: The antigen remains undetermined.

This table comes from immunoSEQ multiplex PCR, and its TCRdb copy is limited to in-frame clones, with some not included. Counted here are 60,000 to 65,000 clones, 60% to 85% occurring once; the ten biggest clones make up less than 5.5%. The specimen comprised peripheral blood, sampled from a patient treated with radiotherapy plus ipilimumab. This receptor was taken from a human donor with non-small cell lung cancer who had a complete response to radiotherapy plus ipilimumab. The chain couples TRBV7-2 to TRBJ2-5, with 7 positions matching TRBD1. CDR3 amino acids: CASSLDGRRGLETQYF. CDR3 bases: TGTGCCAGCAGCTTAGACGGAAGAAGGGGGCTCGAGACCCAGTACTTC.